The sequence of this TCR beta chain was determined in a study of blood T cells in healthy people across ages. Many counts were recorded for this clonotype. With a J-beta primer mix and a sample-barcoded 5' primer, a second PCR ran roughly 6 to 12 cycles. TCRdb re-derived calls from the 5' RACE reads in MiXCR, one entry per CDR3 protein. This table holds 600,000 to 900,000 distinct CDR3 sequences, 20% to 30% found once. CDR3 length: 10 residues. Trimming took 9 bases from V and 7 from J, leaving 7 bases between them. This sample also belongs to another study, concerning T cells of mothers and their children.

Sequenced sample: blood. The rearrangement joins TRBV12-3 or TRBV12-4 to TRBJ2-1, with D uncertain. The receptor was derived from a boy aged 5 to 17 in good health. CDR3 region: CASSRNEQFF. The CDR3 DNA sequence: TGTGCCAGTTCGCGGAATGAGCAGTTCTTC.